These 26 T cell receptor beta chains share one sample of origin, sequenced in a study of Ad26.COV2.S vaccination and SARS-CoV-2 variants. Treatment defined: around 19 received Ad26.COV2.S at low or high dose, single or two shots; 5 received placebo; per-sample allocation not given. Day 63 following the first vaccine or placebo injection was when the samples were taken. Only in-frame clones appear in the TCRdb table, and some are missing; sequencing was by immunoSEQ multiplex PCR. The sample contains 300,000 to 350,000 clones, approximately 86% of which appear only once. The sample consisted of peripheral blood, taken in a trial of Ad26.COV2.S vaccine versus placebo. These receptors originate from a person between 18 and 65 years old who received the Ad26.COV2.S COVID-19 vaccine or a placebo.

V gene TRBV5-1 combines with J gene TRBJ2-5; TRBD1 matches at 9 bases. The CDR3 runs to 14 residues. Unmatched junction bases numbered 7, after V lost 4 bases and J lost 6 bases. The V gene's germline CDR1 is SGHRS and CDR2 YFSETQ. The CDR3 is CASSEPTGGKTQYF. CDR3 nucleotides: TGCGCCAGCAGCGAACCCACAGGGGGCAAGACCCAGTACTTC.

This clone is a singleton in its sample. J is TRBJ1-1 and V is TRBV7-2, with D unresolved. Germline CDR1 reads SGHTA; CDR2 reads FQGNSA. V lost 6 bases and J lost 1, with 9 bases in between. This CDR3 spans 13 amino acids. DNA for the CDR3: TGTGCCAGCAGTCTCAGTGGGAACACTGAAGCTTTCTTT. Translated: CASSLSGNTEAFF.

CDR3 amino acids: CASSLYRGVVQETQYF. As DNA, the CDR3 is TGTGCCAGCAGCTTATACAGGGGGGTCGTCCAAGAGACCCAGTACTTC. The V call is TRBV5-5, the J call TRBJ2-5; the match to TRBD1 covers 8 bases. Per germline, CDR1 SGHKS and CDR2 YYEKEE (reference sequence). With 2 bases clipped from V and 1 base from J, the junction kept 7 bases outside the gene matches. The CDR3 is 16 residues long.

The rearrangement uses TRBV28 and TRBJ1-6, with a possible D match to TRBD1 (5 bases). The germline V gene encodes CDR1 MDHEN and CDR2 SYDVKM. The ends were cut back, 8 bases at V and 6 bases at J, with 11 bases in the middle. The CDR3 runs 13 residues. The CDR3 spells CASGHGGNSPLHF. Written as DNA, the CDR3 is TGTGCCAGCGGCCATGGGGGTAATTCACCCCTCCACTTT. Full variable domain (missing parts from reference TRBV28 and TRBJ1-6): DVKVTQSSRYLVKRTGEKVFLECVQDMDHENMFWYRQDPGLGLRLIYFSYDVKMKEKGDIPEGYSVSREKKERFSLILESASTNQTSMYLCASGHGGNSPLHFGNGTRLTVT.

The chain employs TRBV5-6 and TRBJ2-7, with 7 bases lining up with TRBD2. The CDR3 has 16 residues. The V segment lost 2 bases and the J segment 2 bases; nucleotides outside the gene matches: 10. CDR1 is SGHDT, CDR2 YYEEEE, per germline. The CDR3 sequence is CASSFSSGIYPYEQYF. The DNA for the CDR3 is TGTGCCAGCAGCTTCTCGAGCGGGATATATCCCTACGAGCAGTACTTC.

The chain couples TRBV13 to TRBJ2-1; D is unresolved. The germline CDR1 and CDR2 sequences are PRHDT and FYEKMQ (reference sequence). Between the trimmed V and J ends, which lost 0 bases and 6 bases, there was a span of 6 bases. The CDR3 covers 13 residues. In nucleotides, the CDR3 is TGTGCCAGCAGCTTAGGCACTCCCAATGAGCAGTTCTTC. The encoded protein is CASSLGTPNEQFF.

The genes are TRBV11-3 and TRBJ2-1; D unresolved. The CDR3 consists of 13 residues. CDR1 is SGHNT and CDR2 is YENEEA in the germline V gene. V was trimmed by 2 bases and J by 5 bases, leaving 7 bases between them. DNA for the CDR3: TGTGCCAGCAGCTTACGACTCGACAATGAGCAGTTCTTC. This encodes CASSLRLDNEQFF.

This rearrangement joins TRBV5-5 to TRBJ2-5, with TRBD2 as a possible D gene (5 bases). The CDR3 has 12 residues. Germline loops: CDR1 SGHKS, CDR2 YYEKEE (reference sequence). Trimming shortened V by 10 bases and J by 2 bases, and 12 bases separated the two germline ends. Here the CDR3 reads CAREGRQETQYF. The CDR3, as DNA: TGTGCCCGGGAAGGACGGCAAGAGACCCAGTACTTC.

The chain combines TRBV6-2 or TRBV6-3 with TRBJ1-3; D is unresolved. The CDR3 has 15 amino acids. The V end was cut by 6 bases, the J end by 5 bases, with 17 bases between. In germline, CDR1 is MNHEY, CDR2 SVGEGT. In nucleotides, the CDR3 is TGTGCCAGCAGCCCCGGATTCGAGCGCCGAAACACCATATATTTT. This gives the protein CASSPGFERRNTIYF.

The J gene is TRBJ1-5, the V gene TRBV25-1; D is possibly TRBD1 (6 bases). Trimming shortened V by 3 bases and J by 5 bases, and 11 bases separated the two germline ends. This CDR3 is 14 amino acids long. The germline V gene encodes CDR1 MGHDK and CDR2 SYGVNS. The CDR3 DNA follows: TGTGCCAGCAGTGAGGCAGGGGTCCATCAGCCCCAGCATTTT. Residues: CASSEAGVHQPQHF.

Here the CDR3 reads CASSVAPEERSNTQYF. DNA for the CDR3: TGTGCCAGCAGCGTAGCTCCAGAGGAGAGATCAAATACGCAGTATTTT. The chain couples TRBV9 to TRBJ2-3; D remains ambiguous. V gave up 0 bases and J gave up 7 bases, with 18 bases separating them. The CDR3 totals 16 residues. Germline loops: CDR1 SGDLS, CDR2 YYNGEE.

The genes are TRBV24-1 and TRBJ2-1; 10 nucleotides agree with TRBD2. The germline CDR1 and CDR2 sequences are KGHDR and SFDVKD. The CDR3 consists of 17 residues. V lost 4 bases and J lost 8; bases outside the gene matches: 13. In nucleotides, the CDR3 is TGTGCCACCAGTGAGTCTACTAGCGGGGATGTGAACGATGAGCAGTTCTTC. This translates into CATSESTSGDVNDEQFF.

V and J are TRBV6-5 and TRBJ1-2; TRBD1 might be the D (5 bases). In germline, CDR1 is MNHEY, CDR2 SVGAGI. The V end lost 5 bases, the J end lost 0 bases, and 10 bases lay between the germline ends. The length of the CDR3 is 14 residues. The CDR3 protein is CASSHQGSNYGYTF. CDR3 bases: TGTGCCAGCAGTCATCAGGGATCTAACTATGGCTACACCTTC.

V gene TRBV4-3 combines with J gene TRBJ1-4; D gene unclear. The CDR3 runs 15 residues. Trimming left V 2 bases short and J 6 bases short, with 13 bases between. Germline V gives CDR1 LGHNA, CDR2 YSLEER. The CDR3 reads CASSQFPDTDEKLFF. In DNA form, the CDR3 reads TGCGCCAGCAGCCAATTCCCAGACACCGATGAAAAACTGTTTTTT.

This chain links TRBV6-6 with TRBJ1-2, with D hard to call. In germline, CDR1 is MNHNY, CDR2 SVGAGI (reference sequence). The V gene lost 5 bases and the J gene lost 3 bases, with 10 bases spanning the gap. There are 13 residues in the CDR3. DNA for the CDR3: TGTGCCAGCAGTAGCCCCTTTGACTATGGCTACACCTTC. Translating gives CASSSPFDYGYTF.

This clone has just a few counts. The V call is TRBV5-1, the J call TRBJ1-2; D may be TRBD1 (5 bases). CDR1 and CDR2 (germline): SGHRS, YFSETQ. The CDR3 has 15 residues. Trimming removed 4 bases from V and 1 base from J, with 14 bases in between. CDR3 sequence (DNA): TGCGCCAGCAGCGCACAGGAGGGGATTAACTATGGCTACACCTTC. It specifies CASSAQEGINYGYTF.

V usage is TRBV29-1 and J usage is TRBJ1-2; D might be TRBD1 (5 bases). V dropped 5 bases and J dropped 8 bases, with 12 bases sitting between them. The CDR3 length is 11 residues. Germline V gives CDR1 SQVTM, CDR2 ANQGSEA. The CDR3 coding sequence is TGCAGCGTTTGGGACGTCCAAGGCTACACCTTC. Its protein product is CSVWDVQGYTF.

This clone occurred once. The chain carries TRBV20-1 and TRBJ1-1; D not certain. Trimming pared 4 bases from V and 1 base from J, leaving 4 bases between. In germline, CDR1 is DFQATT, CDR2 SNEGSKA (reference sequence). CDR3 length equals 11 residues. CDR3 sequence (DNA): TGCAGTGCTAAGCAGAACACTGAAGCTTTCTTT. Translated, it gives CSAKQNTEAFF.

The V call is TRBV3-1 (or the pseudogene TRBV3-2), the J call TRBJ1-2, with TRBD1 matching 10 bases. J lost 4 bases, V lost 4 bases, and 3 bases had no gene match. The CDR3 is 14 amino acids. Germline CDR1 and CDR2: LGHDT and YNNKEL (reference sequence). In DNA form, the CDR3 reads TGTGCCAGCAGCCCCGACAGGGGGCCCTATGGCTACACCTTC. Protein: CASSPDRGPYGYTF.

Concerning this clone: Germline is not matched at one junction end, which may reflect a read error. The J gene is TRBJ2-3, the V gene TRBV7-7, with TRBD1 matching 9 bases. The germline CDR1 and CDR2 sequences are SSHAT and FNYEAQ (reference sequence). The CDR3 contains 18 residues. The CDR3 reads CASSSAEQGADSTDTQYF. The CDR3, as DNA: TGTGCTAGCAGCTCTGCGGAACAGGGGGCGGATTCGACAGATACGCAGTATTTT.

Only a few counts were recorded for this clone. V usage is TRBV6-4 and J usage is TRBJ2-2, with D perhaps being TRBD1 or TRBD2 (5 bases each). Per the germline V gene, CDR1 is MRHNA and CDR2 is SNTAGT. V lost 6 bases, J lost 5 bases, and 16 bases lay in between. The CDR3 runs to 15 residues. This chain's CDR3 is CASRRRGGGTGELFF. The CDR3 DNA sequence: TGTGCCAGCAGAAGACGGGGCGGTGGGACCGGGGAGCTGTTTTTT.

The chain joins TRBV6-5 to TRBJ2-5, with 13 bases that match TRBD2. Germline lookup yields CDR1 MNHEY and CDR2 SVGAGI. The CDR3 runs 15 residues. Trimming cost V 7 bases and J 8 bases; bases outside gene matches: 10. In nucleotides, the CDR3 is TGTGCCAGCACGCTTCCCGGGACTAGCGGGACAACCCAGTACTTC. This gives the protein CASTLPGTSGTTQYF.

This clone was recorded only once. V gene TRBV7-9 combines with J gene TRBJ1-1; 11 bases fit TRBD1. The CDR3 loop spans 14 amino acids. Germline lookup yields CDR1 SEHNR and CDR2 FQNEAQ (reference sequence). With V trimmed by 0 bases and J by 9 bases, 3 bases remained unmatched. The CDR3 loop reads CASSLAGQGGQAFF. CDR3 DNA: TGTGCCAGCAGCTTAGCGGGACAGGGGGGGCAAGCTTTCTTT.

The chain combines TRBV6-5 with TRBJ2-7; a weak D match, TRBD1 (5 bases). Between the trimmed V and J ends, which lost 7 bases and 1 base, there was a span of 8 bases. Germline loops: CDR1 MNHEY, CDR2 SVGAGI. The length of the CDR3 is 12 residues. The CDR3 DNA is TGTGCCAGCAAGCAGGGATCCTACGAGCAGTACTTC. As protein: CASKQGSYEQYF.

The V gene is TRBV5-1, the J gene TRBJ2-7, with 7 bases aligning to TRBD1. The CDR3 loop spans 15 amino acids. V lost 0 bases and J lost 0; bases outside the gene matches: 3. From germline, CDR1 is SGHRS and CDR2 YFSETQ. The CDR3 region is CASSLGGTDSYEQYF. CDR3 bases: TGCGCCAGCAGCTTGGGGGGGACAGACTCCTACGAGCAGTACTTC.

V usage is TRBV13 and J usage is TRBJ1-2; 8 bases fit TRBD1. The CDR3 consists of 14 residues. With V trimmed by 0 bases and J by 7 bases, 4 bases remained unmatched. The germline gives CDR1 PRHDT, CDR2 FYEKMQ (reference sequence). The CDR3 loop reads CASSLGRQGAGYTF. Written as DNA, the CDR3 is TGTGCCAGCAGCTTAGGCCGGCAGGGGGCTGGCTACACCTTC.